This T cell receptor (beta chain) was sequenced during a study of cytomegalovirus exposure and HLA in healthy donors. The study, taken as a whole, reports: When a later analysis compared HLA-associated TCR beta chains with equally common others, the HLA-associated chains turned out to be more clonally expanded and to have lower generation probabilities. Accurate prediction of most subjects' HLA-A and HLA-B alleles from TCR beta sequences was reported.

The CDR3 extends over 17 amino acids. Germline V gene sequence: CDR1 SQVTM, CDR2 ANQGSEA. The ends lost 7 bases at V and 1 base at J; junction bases unmatched: 15. Vbeta (60) and Jbeta (13) primers were used in the PCR. The method was immunoSEQ multiplex PCR; TCRdb's version includes in-frame clones alone and lacks a portion of them. The sample holds 200,000 or so clones. About this clone: Its antigen is currently unknown.

This TCR came from a boy aged 10-17 years in good health and CMV-seronegative. Sequenced input: PBMCs. This sequence joins TRBV29-1 and TRBJ2-2; the match to TRBD1 covers 7 bases. CDR3 sequence (DNA): TGCAGCGAACCGGGACAGAACCTTCCCCTGAACACCGGGGAGCTGTTTTTT. Translated, it gives CSEPGQNLPLNTGELFF.